This T cell receptor (beta chain) was captured in a study of cytomegalovirus exposure and HLA in healthy donors. Germline V lookup: CDR1 MNHNS, CDR2 SASEGT. The germline V and J ends were trimmed by 2 bases and 5 bases, with 14 bases remaining between them. This CDR3 region has 15 residues. Overall study results and limits: Later analysis placed DRB1 highest and HLA-C lowest in TCR association rates, which differed by HLA locus.

PCR amplification relied on 60 Vbeta primers (plus 13 Jbeta primers). The method was immunoSEQ multiplex PCR; TCRdb's version includes in-frame clones alone and lacks a portion of them. In the table there are 140,000 to 150,000 clones, over 80% of which are singletons. To note about this clone: What it binds is not known.

Specimen: PBMCs. This sequence joins TRBV6-1 and TRBJ2-3; D ambiguous. The source is a male donor in good health and CMV-seronegative. The CDR3 nucleotides read TGTGCCAGCAGTGAAAGTCACACCTCAAGAGATACGCAGTATTTT. Protein sequence: CASSESHTSRDTQYF.